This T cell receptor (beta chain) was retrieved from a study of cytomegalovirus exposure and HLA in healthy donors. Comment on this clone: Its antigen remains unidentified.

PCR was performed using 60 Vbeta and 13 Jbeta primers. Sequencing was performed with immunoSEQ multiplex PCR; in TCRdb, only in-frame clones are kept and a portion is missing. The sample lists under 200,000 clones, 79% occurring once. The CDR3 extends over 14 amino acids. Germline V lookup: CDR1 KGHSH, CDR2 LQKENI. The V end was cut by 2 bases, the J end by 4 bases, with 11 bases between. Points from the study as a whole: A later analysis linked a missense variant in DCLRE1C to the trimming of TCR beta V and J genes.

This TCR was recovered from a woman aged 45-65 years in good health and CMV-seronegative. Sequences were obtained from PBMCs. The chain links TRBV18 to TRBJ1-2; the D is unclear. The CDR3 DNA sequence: TGTGCCAGCTCACCAGCAGATACAATCTATGGCTACACCTTC. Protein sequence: CASSPADTIYGYTF. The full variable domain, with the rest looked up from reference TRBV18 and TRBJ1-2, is NAGVMQNPRHLVRRRGQEARLRCSPMKGHSHVYWYRQLPEEGLKFMVYLQKENIIDESGMPKERFSAEFPKEGPSILRIQQVVRGDSAAYFCASSPADTIYGYTFGSGTRLTVV.